A selection of T cell receptor beta chains follows, all from one sample in a study of OX40 agonist ivuxolimab in advanced cancers. Some clones are missing from TCRdb's copy, which holds only in-frame ones; the method was immunoSEQ multiplex PCR. The sample carries some 15,000 clones, 75% to 90% recorded once. This specimen consisted of CD4+ or CD8+ T cells sorted from blood, obtained in a trial of the OX40 agonist ivuxolimab. The origin of the receptors is an adult with an advanced solid tumor such as melanoma, head and neck, liver or kidney cancer. Each CDR3 is given without its conserved first and last residue. The order of the fields is clone size, V gene, J gene, CDR3 protein. For some rows the clone size is stated as once, few or many, or as a class when expanded; others skip it.

>-|TRBV5-1|TRBJ1-4
ASSEGTATNEKLF
>once|TRBV12-5|TRBJ2-1
ASGTTLGGEQF
>-|TRBV18|TRBJ2-7
ASSPTGFGSYEQY
>-|TRBV29-1|TRBJ1-1
SVKLTLGTEAF
>-|TRBV7-6|TRBJ2-2
ASSLGAARAGELF
>once|TRBV7-6|TRBJ2-6
ASSPFYSSLRANVLT
>-|TRBV19|TRBJ2-1
ASSSGRNEQF
>-|TRBV5-4|TRBJ2-1
ASSPTSGRADEQL
>-|TRBV5-1|TRBJ2-3
ASSSRGGTDTQY
>-|TRBV21-1|TRBJ2-4
ASKRGDGGNIQY
>-|TRBV20-1|TRBJ2-7
SPTDPYEQY
>-|TRBV6-5|TRBJ2-7
ASSRDRVPHEQY
>-|TRBV7-9|TRBJ2-2
ASSSDFGELF
>-|TRBV29-1|TRBJ2-7
SVETDRSYEQY